Sequencing of this T cell receptor beta chain was carried out in a study of blood T cell repertoires in COVID-19. Study-wide context: Samples came from the United States, Italy and Spain, spanning acute and convalescent COVID-19.

In the study's own analysis: Amplification of reference gene primers was used by the study to estimate nucleated cell counts. Some clones are missing from TCRdb's copy, which holds only in-frame ones; the method was immunoSEQ multiplex PCR. That table gives V, J and clone size, and the DNA gave D and trimming. The sample yields 300,000 to 400,000 clones, about 87% seen once. V lost 5 bases, J lost 4 bases, and 14 bases stayed unmatched. This CDR3 is built from 17 residues. CDR1 LNHDA and CDR2 SQIVND come from the germline V gene (reference sequence). Those who participated ranged in age from about 18 to 89 years and resided in roughly 26 US areas. Recovery meant two consecutive negative NP/OP PCR tests, professional clearance, or resolved symptoms.

The V call is TRBV19, the J call TRBJ2-3; TRBD2 agrees at 8 bases. The sequence was collected from a man aged 25 to 40 who had recovered from COVID-19. Sample: PBMCs or T cells enriched from blood (not recorded which). DNA of the CDR3: TGTGCCAGTAGTGACCTTGGGAAGGTAGCGGGGTCAGATACGCAGTATTTT. It encodes CASSDLGKVAGSDTQYF.